What follows are 28 T cell receptor beta chains derived from one specimen sequenced in a study of regulatory T cells in long-lasting Graves disease (dated by TCRdb to the early 2020s). The sample's time point label is to be understood as: newly diagnosed GD, antithyroid drugs for less than 3 months. For both TCR sequencing and RNA sequencing, RNA was extracted from PBMCs using TRIzol. Libraries were made using multiplex PCR. The listed sequencing device is Illumina HiSeq 4000. CDR3 regions were amplified by Arm-PCR with iRepertoire HTBI primers to construct TCR beta libraries. In TCRdb, the public reads were trimmed at Q25 with fastp and aligned with MiXCR, with productive beta chains retained. A single entry per CDR3 protein holds the most common genes and DNA from its merged rows. The sample table lists around 250,000 distinct CDR3 sequences, roughly a fifth of them with a count of one. Roughly 13% of the sample comes from the top ten.

This specimen consisted of peripheral blood mononuclear cells (PBMCs), obtained at new diagnosis, from a patient treated with antithyroid drugs. The source is a female donor with Graves disease.

This sequence joins TRBV19 and TRBJ2-1; a weak D match, TRBD2 (6 bases). The CDR3 runs 14 residues. V was cut by 5 bases and J by 2 bases, with 10 bases left in between. Germline V gene sequence: CDR1 LNHDA, CDR2 SQIVND (reference sequence). The CDR3 is CASSRRDAYNEQFF. The CDR3 nucleotides read TGTGCCAGTAGTCGGCGGGACGCCTACAATGAGCAGTTCTTC. Combining the CDR3 with reference TRBV19 and TRBJ2-1 gives the whole variable domain DGGITQSPKYLFRKEGQNVTLSCEQNLNHDAMYWYRQDPGQGLRLIYYSQIVNDFQKGDIAEGYSVSREKKESFPLTVTSAQKNPTAFYLCASSRRDAYNEQFFGPGTRLTVL.

This clonotype occurred many times. This chain uses TRBV25-1 with TRBJ1-1; D call uncertain. From germline, CDR1 is MGHDK and CDR2 SYGVNS. This CDR3 has 14 amino acids. V lost 1 base, J lost 1 base, and 7 bases lay in between. The DNA for the CDR3 is TGTGCCAGCAGTGAATGGGAAGGGAACACTGAAGCTTTCTTT. It encodes CASSEWEGNTEAFF.

This clonotype came up many times. The V call is TRBV3-1, the J call TRBJ2-5; D gene ambiguous. The CDR3 length is 14 residues. Trimming left V 2 bases short and J 3 bases short, with 10 bases between. CDR1 is LGHDT and CDR2 is YNNKEL in the germline V gene (reference sequence). Here the CDR3 reads CASSQKGTEETQYF. CDR3 sequence (DNA): TGTGCCAGCAGCCAAAAGGGAACCGAAGAGACCCAGTACTTC.

This clonotype occurred many times. The chain combines TRBV4-3 with TRBJ1-1; 8 bases are shared with TRBD1. The CDR3 is 14 amino acids. V shed 0 bases and J 7 bases; nucleotides not matched to a gene: 4. The germline V gene has CDR1 LGHNA and CDR2 YSLEER. CDR3 bases: TGCGCCAGCAGCCAAGATCCCGGGACAGGTGAAGCTTTCTTT. Translating it yields CASSQDPGTGEAFF.

This clonotype was seen many times. The chain links TRBV7-9 to TRBJ2-7; no reliable D call. CDR3 length: 13 residues. The V gene's germline CDR1 is SEHNR and CDR2 FQNEAQ (reference sequence). The germline V and J ends were trimmed by 6 bases and 2 bases, with 11 bases remaining between them. This chain's CDR3 is CASRSDGTYEQYF. The CDR3 DNA reads as TGTGCCAGCAGATCCGACGGAACCTACGAGCAGTACTTC.

This clonotype has at least ten counts. The gene calls are TRBV11-3 and TRBJ1-3; no clear D. There are 14 residues in the CDR3. Per germline, CDR1 SGHNT and CDR2 YENEEA. The V gene lost 1 base and the J gene lost 1 base, with 5 bases spanning the gap. The chain's CDR3 is CASSLVSSGNTIYF. In DNA form, the CDR3 reads TGTGCCAGCAGCTTAGTCTCGTCTGGAAACACCATATATTTT.

At least ten counts were recorded for this clonotype. This chain links TRBV7-9 with TRBJ2-7; D is undetermined. From germline, CDR1 is SEHNR and CDR2 FQNEAQ (reference sequence). The CDR3 has 12 residues. V was trimmed by 6 bases and J by 4 bases, leaving 10 bases between them. DNA of the CDR3: TGTGCCAGCAGAAAAGACGGTTACGAGCAGTACTTC. Protein sequence: CASRKDGYEQYF.

This clonotype has ten or more counts. The rearrangement links TRBV12-3 or TRBV12-4 to TRBJ2-2, with D unclear. The CDR3 totals 11 residues. Trimming stripped 5 bases from V and 7 bases from J, with 5 bases between. The CDR3 nucleotides are TGTGCCAGCAGTCGAGGCGGGGAGCTGTTTTTT. Translating it yields CASSRGGELFF.

This clonotype was counted ten times or more. V usage is TRBV7-8 and J usage is TRBJ2-7; either TRBD1 or TRBD2 may fit D (5 bases each). This CDR3 spans 14 amino acids. Trimming shortened V by 5 bases and J by 2 bases, and 13 bases separated the two germline ends. CDR1 is SGHVS, CDR2 FQNEAQ, per germline. CDR3 sequence: CASSQEVGPYEQYF. CDR3 in DNA: TGTGCCAGCAGCCAGGAGGTGGGGCCCTACGAGCAGTACTTC.

This clonotype was detected many times. This chain joins TRBV12-3 or TRBV12-4 and TRBJ2-1, with D possibly being TRBD2 (6 bases). The CDR3 contains 13 residues. V shed 2 bases and J shed 8 bases, with 10 bases lying between them. This chain's CDR3 is CASSLLWGDEQFF. The DNA of the CDR3 is TGTGCCAGCAGTTTATTGTGGGGGGATGAGCAGTTCTTC.

The table lists this clonotype with many counts. The chain has TRBV4-1 and TRBJ2-1; weak D call: TRBD1 (6 bases). Trimming removed 1 base from V and 4 bases from J, with 11 bases in between. The length of the CDR3 is 15 residues. Germline CDR1 MGHRA, CDR2 YSYEKL. CDR3 sequence reads: CASSQARDKYNEQFF. CDR3 DNA sequence: TGCGCCAGCAGCCAAGCACGGGACAAGTACAATGAGCAGTTCTTC.

This clonotype has ten or more counts. V gene TRBV2 combines with J gene TRBJ2-7; the D gene is possibly TRBD2 (6 bases). Trimming took 7 bases from V and 3 from J, leaving 13 bases between them. The V gene's germline CDR1 is SNHLY and CDR2 FYNNEI. The CDR3 extends over 13 amino acids. CDR3 in DNA: TGTGCCAGCACCCCCATGGGGGGCTACGAGCAGTACTTC. This gives the protein CASTPMGGYEQYF.

At least ten counts were recorded for this clonotype. V is TRBV9 and J is TRBJ2-1, with a weak D call TRBD1 (6 bases). The CDR3 is 15 residues long. V was pared by 0 bases and J by 6 bases, with 13 bases between. Germline V lookup: CDR1 SGDLS, CDR2 YYNGEE. In nucleotides, the CDR3 is TGTGCCAGCAGCGTAGGGGACACCACCCGCAATGAGCAGTTCTTC. Residues: CASSVGDTTRNEQFF.

On this clonotype itself: A read error may be the cause here, since a much bigger clone is one base away. The chain carries TRBV20-1 and TRBJ1-6; possible D gene TRBD1, 6 bases. The V gene's germline CDR1 is DFQATT and CDR2 SNEGSKA (reference sequence). This CDR3 has 15 amino acids. The CDR3 here is CSAIQGLGPEAPPHF. In nucleotides, the CDR3 is TGCAGTGCTATCCAGGGGCTGGGGCCGGAGGCACCCCCCCACTTT.

With regard to this clonotype: A clone one base away is much larger, so this may be a read error. The chain links TRBV7-2 to TRBJ2-1; D ambiguous. From germline, CDR1 is SGHTA and CDR2 FQGNSA. CDR3 length: 16 amino acids. CDR3 DNA: TGCGCCAGCAGCCAAGATCGGGCAATCCCCCCCGGCGAGCAGTTCTTC. This translates into CASSQDRAIPPGEQFF.

This clonotype came up a few times. This may come from a read error, since a much larger clone is one base off. The rearrangement uses TRBV2 and TRBJ2-7, with unresolved D. CDR3 length equals 12 residues. Germline V CDR1 and CDR2: SNHLY, FYNNEI. Trimming cost V 5 bases and J 5 bases, with 10 bases left between them. The CDR3 reads CASSLWYHEQYF. CDR3 DNA: TGTGCCAGCAGTTTATGGTACCACGAGCAGTACTTC.

This clonotype was detected many times. This chain connects TRBV27 to TRBJ2-5; 10 bases fit TRBD2. V shed 5 bases and J 6 bases; nucleotides not matched to a gene: 12. The CDR3 consists of 16 residues. Germline CDR1 is MNHEY and CDR2 is SMNVEV (reference sequence). The CDR3 DNA reads as TGTGCCAGCAGTCCCTTAAGCGGGGGGGGCGAGAAGACCCAGTACTTC. Translation: CASSPLSGGGEKTQYF.

This clonotype was observed at least ten times. This sequence joins TRBV2 and TRBJ1-6, with 7 nucleotides matching TRBD1. The germline V gene has CDR1 SNHLY and CDR2 FYNNEI. The CDR3 sequence is 14 residues long. The J segment lost 11 bases and the V segment lost 0 bases, leaving 4 bases of the junction unmatched. CDR3 residues: CASSEALQGAPLHF. CDR3 in DNA: TGTGCCAGCAGTGAAGCGCTTCAGGGGGCACCCCTCCACTTT. Together with reference TRBV2 and TRBJ1-6, the CDR3 gives the full variable domain: EPEVTQTPSHQVTQMGQEVILRCVPISNHLYFYWYRQILGQKVEFLVSFYNNEISEKSEIFDDQFSVERPDGSNFTLKIRSTKLEDSAMYFCASSEALQGAPLHFGNGTRLTVT.

This clonotype has at least ten counts. V and J are TRBV20-1 and TRBJ2-7; 8 bases are shared with TRBD1. This CDR3 region has 15 residues. Germline assignment: CDR1 DFQATT and CDR2 SNEGSKA (reference sequence). CDR3 DNA: TGCAGCGGAAACTCAGGGACAGGACACTCCTACGAGCAGTACTTC. Translation gives CSGNSGTGHSYEQYF.

This clonotype was detected ten times or more. The chain joins TRBV3-1 to TRBJ1-1, with D perhaps TRBD1 (5 bases). Germline CDR1 and CDR2: LGHDT and YNNKEL (reference sequence). V lost 4 bases, J lost 1 base, and 16 bases lay in between. The CDR3 is 16 residues long. The CDR3 region is CASSPLGGRGNTEAFF. The CDR3 DNA is TGTGCCAGCAGCCCCTTGGGGGGACGGGGGAACACTGAAGCTTTCTTT.

This clonotype turned up a few times. CDR3 residues: CAWSGPGTLNEKLFF. CDR3 coding DNA: TGTGCCTGGAGTGGCCCCGGGACCCTTAATGAAAAACTGTTTTTT. V usage is TRBV30 and J usage is TRBJ1-4; possible D gene TRBD1, 5 bases. This CDR3 region has 15 residues. V lost 1 base and J lost 4, with 13 bases in between. The germline V gene has CDR1 GTSNPN and CDR2 SVGIG (reference sequence).

This clonotype showed up many times. V and J are TRBV6-1 and TRBJ1-5; TRBD1 agrees at 9 bases. V trimming: 5 bases; J trimming: 2 bases; junction bases outside the gene matches: 7. Germline-derived CDR1 and CDR2 are MNHNS and SASEGT. The CDR3 loop spans 16 amino acids. In DNA, the CDR3 is TGTGCCAGCAGTACGGGGGACAGGGCTGGCAATCAGCCCCAGCATTTT. This sequence encodes CASSTGDRAGNQPQHF.

At least ten counts were recorded for this clonotype. The chain has TRBV4-3 and TRBJ2-3; D possibly corresponds to TRBD1 (5 bases). Trimming removed 1 base at V and 6 bases at J, with 17 bases between. Looked up from germline, CDR1 is LGHNA and CDR2 is YSLEER. CDR3 length: 16 amino acids. CDR3 residues: CASSQGVPGRADTQYF. The CDR3 nucleotides read TGCGCCAGCAGCCAAGGAGTTCCAGGGCGCGCGGATACGCAGTATTTT.

The chain uses TRBV18 and TRBJ1-1, with 7 bases aligning to TRBD1. Losses at the gene ends were 4 bases for V and 6 bases for J; bases not matched to a gene: 5. In germline, CDR1 is KGHSH, CDR2 LQKENI. The length of the CDR3 is 13 residues. CDR3 DNA: TGTGCCAGCTCACAGCGAGACAGGGCTGAAGCTTTCTTT. Translating gives CASSQRDRAEAFF.

At least ten counts were recorded for this clonotype. This sequence joins TRBV18 and TRBJ1-1, with a weak D call TRBD1 (6 bases). CDR1 is KGHSH and CDR2 is LQKENI in the germline V gene. CDR3 length equals 13 residues. V lost 4 bases and J 8 bases, leaving 14 bases between the germline ends. The CDR3 is CASSQNGQGEAFF. The CDR3 coding sequence is TGTGCCAGCTCACAAAATGGGCAGGGGGAAGCTTTCTTT.

This clonotype was seen a handful of times. The rearrangement links TRBV6-1 to TRBJ2-7, with D perhaps TRBD1 (6 bases). CDR3 length: 15 amino acids. From germline, CDR1 is MNHNS and CDR2 SASEGT. The germline V and J ends were trimmed by 6 bases and 6 bases, with 21 bases remaining between them. CDR3 sequence: CASRRSGTRGSEQYF. As DNA, the CDR3 is TGTGCCAGCAGGCGATCCGGGACGAGGGGGTCCGAGCAGTACTTC.

The rearrangement joins TRBV6-2 or TRBV6-3 to TRBJ2-1; 10 bases match TRBD2. Germline CDR1 MNHEY, CDR2 SVGEGT. Trimming cost V 4 bases and J 3 bases; bases outside gene matches: 9. The CDR3 is made up of 17 amino acids. The CDR3 reads CASSFPGLAVSYNEQFF. The CDR3 DNA reads TGTGCCAGCAGTTTCCCCGGACTAGCGGTAAGCTACAATGAGCAGTTCTTC.

J is TRBJ2-2 and V is TRBV5-1, with D hard to call. From germline, CDR1 is SGHRS and CDR2 YFSETQ. Trimming took 2 bases from V and 10 from J, leaving 6 bases between them. This CDR3 has 11 amino acids. Written as DNA, the CDR3 is TGCGCCAGCAGCTTCGCCCAGGAGCTGTTTTTT. Protein sequence: CASSFAQELFF.